The 15 T cell receptor beta chains listed next were all sequenced from one sample in a study of identical twins listed by TCRdb under 2016. Receptor libraries were prepared by 5' RACE. The instrument was an Illumina HiSeq 2000. The public sequencing data were trimmed at Q25 with fastp and processed into clonotypes with MiXCR by TCRdb, which kept only in-frame beta chains. All rows with the same CDR3 protein become a single entry with the most common DNA and genes. Counted in this sample were fewer than 550,000 distinct CDR3 sequences; roughly 15% of them appeared once. Jointly, the top ten make up about 0.47% of the sample. A further study also used this sample, focusing on yellow fever vaccine responses in identical twins.

Sequencing was done on a sample of CD4+ T cells sorted from blood. Receptor source: a woman under 30 in good health.

This clonotype was detected a few times. Compared with germline, one end of the junction differs, possibly owing to a read error. The chain couples TRBV20-1 to TRBJ1-6, with TRBD1 matching 7 bases. CDR1 is DFQATT, CDR2 SNEGSKA, per germline (reference sequence). CDR3 length equals 14 residues. The CDR3 sequence: CSAREGGAGSPLHF. The CDR3, as DNA: TGCAGTGCCAGAGAAGGGGGCGCAGGATCACCCCTCCACTTT.

This clonotype occurred a few times. The CDR3 end shows no conserved phenylalanine or tryptophan, and so a read error is likely. The limits of the CDR3 on the DNA are not certain, so only TCRdb's listed CDR3 is given. The chain links TRBV6-7 to TRBJ2-7; whether TRBD1, the table's D call, matches the DNA was not checked. TRBV6-7 is given ORF status, its function remaining uncertain. The CDR3 length equals 11 residues, ends included. The CDR3 sequence: CASSYSRPRPG.

In its sample, this clonotype was seen a few times. This chain uses TRBV7-2 with TRBJ2-3, with 13 bases matching TRBD2. The trim removed 6 bases at V and 7 bases at J, leaving 4 bases unmatched. In germline, CDR1 is SGHTA, CDR2 FQGNSA. The CDR3 has 14 amino acids. Here the CDR3 reads CASRSTSGGNTQYF. The CDR3 DNA is TGTGCCAGCAGGTCGACTAGCGGGGGGAATACGCAGTATTTT.

The chain carries TRBV3-1 and TRBJ2-5; TRBD2 matches at 12 bases. The V segment lost 3 bases and the J segment 5 bases; nucleotides outside the gene matches: 4. The CDR3 contains 15 residues. The germline V gene has CDR1 LGHDT and CDR2 YNNKEL (reference sequence). This CDR3 is CASSHGLAGRETQYF. CDR3 in DNA: TGTGCCAGCAGCCACGGACTAGCGGGGAGGGAGACCCAGTACTTC.

A few counts support this clonotype. The chain is built from TRBV15 and TRBJ1-2; unclear D gene. Trimming cost V 1 base and J 7 bases, with 13 bases left between them. Germline lookup yields CDR1 LNHNV and CDR2 YYDKDF (reference sequence). The CDR3 has 14 amino acids. CDR3 residues: CATSRAEGYVGYTF. The CDR3 nucleotides read TGTGCCACCAGCAGAGCCGAAGGCTATGTTGGCTACACCTTC. The full variable domain, completed using reference TRBV15 and TRBJ1-2, is DAMVIQNPRYQVTQFGKPVTLSCSQTLNHNVMYWYQQKSSQAPKLLFHYYDKDFNNEADTPDNFQSRRPNTSFCFLDIRSPGLGDTAMYLCATSRAEGYVGYTFGSGTRLTVV.

This clonotype has a handful of counts. The J gene is TRBJ2-1, the V gene TRBV12-3 or TRBV12-4; 10 bases fit TRBD1. The junction had 15 bases not matched to a gene; V was cut back by 7 bases and J by 9 bases. CDR3 length equals 16 residues. The CDR3, as DNA: TGTGCCAGCATAGGGACCCTCGGGACAGGGGCGATTGAGCAGTTCTTC. It codes for CASIGTLGTGAIEQFF.

The table lists this clonotype with a few counts. The chain is built from TRBV15 and TRBJ1-2; 10 bases match TRBD1. V shed 0 bases and J 3 bases; nucleotides not matched to a gene: 7. Germline V CDR1 and CDR2: LNHNV, YYDKDF (reference sequence). This CDR3 spans 17 amino acids. CDR3 in DNA: TGTGCCACCAGCAGAGATAGCGGGACAGGGGTGCACTATGGCTACACCTTC. Protein sequence: CATSRDSGTGVHYGYTF.

This clonotype was counted a few times. The chain uses TRBV7-9 and TRBJ2-3; TRBD1 matches 7 bases. The J segment lost 1 base and the V segment lost 5 bases, leaving 9 bases of the junction unmatched. Germline assignment: CDR1 SEHNR and CDR2 FQNEAQ (reference sequence). The CDR3 spans 16 residues. The CDR3: CASSPGQVLGTDTQYF. As DNA, the CDR3 is TGTGCCAGCAGCCCCGGACAGGTCCTAGGCACAGATACGCAGTATTTT. Variable domain in full (rest from reference TRBV7-9 and TRBJ2-3): DTGVSQNPRHKITKRGQNVTFRCDPISEHNRLYWYRQTLGQGPEFLTYFQNEAQLEKSRLLSDRFSAERPKGSFSTLEIQRTEQGDSAMYLCASSPGQVLGTDTQYFGPGTRLTVL.

This clonotype was detected only a few times. The V gene is TRBV14, the J gene TRBJ1-6, with a possible D match to TRBD1 (6 bases). Per the germline V gene, CDR1 is SGHDN and CDR2 is FVKESK. The CDR3 has 14 residues. The V end was cut by 5 bases, the J end by 8 bases, with 13 bases between. The CDR3 protein is CASSFGTFYSPLHF. The DNA of the CDR3 is TGTGCCAGCAGCTTCGGGACATTCTATTCACCCCTCCACTTT.

V gene TRBV29-1 combines with J gene TRBJ1-2, with TRBD1 identical over 9 bases. The CDR3 contains 15 residues. Germline CDR1 is SQVTM and CDR2 is ANQGSEA. V shed 2 bases, J shed 0 bases, and the junction held 4 bases outside the gene matches. The CDR3 spells CSVEPGQGANYGYTF. CDR3 DNA sequence: TGCAGCGTTGAACCGGGACAGGGAGCTAACTATGGCTACACCTTC.

The CDR3 here is CASSPLLAGAGKNIQYF. CDR3 DNA: TGCGCCAGCAGCCCGCTACTAGCGGGGGCCGGCAAAAACATTCAGTACTTC. This chain connects TRBV4-1 to TRBJ2-4, with 11 bases aligning to TRBD2. Germline CDR1 MGHRA, CDR2 YSYEKL. The J segment lost 3 bases and the V segment lost 4 bases, leaving 8 bases of the junction unmatched. The CDR3 is made up of 17 amino acids.

For the CDR3, the DNA is TGCAGTGCATCACAGGAGATCTATGGCTACACCTTC. As protein: CSASQEIYGYTF. The chain joins TRBV20-1 to TRBJ1-2, with D possibly being TRBD1 (5 bases). The V end lost 6 bases, the J end lost 4 bases, and 12 bases lay between the germline ends. The length of the CDR3 is 12 residues. In germline, CDR1 is DFQATT, CDR2 SNEGSKA (reference sequence).

The V gene is TRBV20-1, the J gene TRBJ1-2; the D gene is possibly TRBD1 (5 bases). CDR1 and CDR2 (germline): DFQATT, SNEGSKA (reference sequence). The CDR3 has 15 amino acids. The ends were cut back, 3 bases at V and 6 bases at J, with 20 bases in the middle. CDR3 amino acids: CSASDGDGVRDGYTF. The DNA of the CDR3 is TGCAGTGCTAGTGACGGGGACGGGGTTCGGGATGGCTACACCTTC.

The rearrangement joins TRBV2 to TRBJ1-2; D not certain. V gave up 4 bases and J gave up 4 bases, with 10 bases separating them. The CDR3 runs 13 residues. CDR1 and CDR2 (germline): SNHLY, FYNNEI. CDR3 sequence (DNA): TGTGCCAGCAGTGGGGGTCTTCCCTATGGCTACACCTTC. It encodes CASSGGLPYGYTF.

The chain links TRBV10-3 to TRBJ1-1; D remains ambiguous. Per the germline V gene, CDR1 is ENHRY and CDR2 is SYGVKD. Trimming removed 3 bases from V and 5 bases from J, with 7 bases in between. This CDR3 comprises 12 residues. CDR3 region: CAISDSGTEAFF. CDR3 nucleotide sequence: TGTGCCATCAGTGATAGCGGGACTGAAGCTTTCTTT.